These 12 T cell receptor beta chains came from one sample sequenced in a study of technical replicates of blood from a few donors (TCRdb year 2017). Library preparation employed the immunoSEQ multiplex PCR assay. In its TCRdb copy, this immuneACCESS table keeps in-frame sequences only and misses some clones. Where compared with another copy, unresolved V genes explain less than half of these, and the others have no known cause. This sample gives 90,000 to 100,000 clones in total; 90% to 96% of them show up just once. About 0.39% of the sample lies in the top ten. Material for sequencing was T cells isolated from PBMCs. These receptors all come from a human donor in good health.

The chain has TRBV7-3 and TRBJ2-4; D possibly corresponds to TRBD1 (5 bases). Germline V lookup: CDR1 SGHTA, CDR2 FQGTGA. This CDR3 comprises 14 residues. The V end was cut by 1 base, the J end by 10 bases, with 14 bases between. As DNA, the CDR3 is TGTGCCAGCAGCTTAATCCCAGGGATAGGGATTCAGTACTTC. This encodes CASSLIPGIGIQYF.

The rearrangement uses TRBV5-1 and TRBJ2-3; 7 bases map to TRBD1. CDR3 length equals 14 residues. The trim removed 0 bases at V and 8 bases at J, leaving 6 bases unmatched. Per germline, CDR1 SGHRS and CDR2 YFSETQ. In DNA form, the CDR3 reads TGCGCCAGCAGCTTGGACCGGGACAGCCTTACGCAGTATTTT. It codes for CASSLDRDSLTQYF.

Here the CDR3 DNA reads TGTGCCAGCAGCTTACAACCCTCGGGGACTGAAGCTTTCTTT. Translating it yields CASSLQPSGTEAFF. The V call is TRBV7-2, the J call TRBJ1-1; D is uncertain. V shed 2 bases and J shed 5 bases, with 12 bases lying between them. The CDR3 contains 14 residues. The germline V gene encodes CDR1 SGHTA and CDR2 FQGNSA.

The sample holds a few counts of this clone. The chain is built from TRBV6-5 and TRBJ1-1, with 7 bases fitting TRBD1. The ends lost 4 bases at V and 6 bases at J; junction bases unmatched: 2. Germline loops: CDR1 MNHEY, CDR2 SVGAGI. This CDR3 is 12 amino acids long. DNA for the CDR3: TGTGCCAGCAGTTCCGACAGGGCTGAAGCTTTCTTT. It encodes CASSSDRAEAFF.

The V gene is TRBV7-9, the J gene TRBJ1-5, with a weak D call TRBD1 (5 bases). Germline assignment: CDR1 SEHNR and CDR2 FQNEAQ (reference sequence). The CDR3 is 17 amino acids. The V and J ends lost 5 bases and 3 bases respectively, with 20 bases between them. CDR3 nucleotide sequence: TGTGCCAGCAGCAGGCTCAGGGCAAACGTCGCCAATCAGCCCCAGCATTTT. This sequence encodes CASSRLRANVANQPQHF. Combining the CDR3 with reference TRBV7-9 and TRBJ1-5 gives the whole variable domain DTGVSQNPRHKITKRGQNVTFRCDPISEHNRLYWYRQTLGQGPEFLTYFQNEAQLEKSRLLSDRFSAERPKGSFSTLEIQRTEQGDSAMYLCASSRLRANVANQPQHFGDGTRLSIL.

The chain couples TRBV7-3 to TRBJ2-1; TRBD2 aligns across 11 bases. This CDR3 is built from 15 residues. Germline V CDR1 and CDR2: SGHTA, FQGTGA. After removal of 5 bases from V and 7 bases from J, the junction contained 7 bases not matched to a gene. CDR3 bases: TGTGCCAGCAGCCCAACTAGCGGGAGACGGAATGAGCAGTTCTTC. Translated: CASSPTSGRRNEQFF.

The V call is TRBV21-1, the J call TRBJ1-2. TRBV21-1 is described as a pseudogene. CDR3 length: 15 residues. CDR3 region: CASSKRSRANYGYTF. The DNA for the CDR3 is TGTGCCAGCAGCAAGCGCTCTCGAGCTAACTATGGCTACACCTTC.

This chain uses TRBV6-5 with TRBJ1-2; 8 positions agree with TRBD1. CDR3 length: 15 residues. Germline V gene sequence: CDR1 MNHEY, CDR2 SVGAGI. V dropped 6 bases and J dropped 6; count of bases not matched to a gene: 12. CDR3 bases: TGTGCCAGCAGCTCATACGGACAGGGAAGCGATGGCTACACCTTC. It specifies CASSSYGQGSDGYTF.

This chain connects TRBV29-1 to TRBJ2-1, with no clear D. The germline V gene has CDR1 SQVTM and CDR2 ANQGSEA. Deletions cut 4 bases from V and 8 bases from J, with 9 bases between. The CDR3 covers 11 residues. CDR3 bases: TGCAGCGTTGTGTCCCCATATGAGCAGTTCTTC. Amino acids: CSVVSPYEQFF.

This clone was counted a few times. This sequence joins TRBV28 and TRBJ1-5, with 7 bases identical to TRBD1. The V segment lost 4 bases and the J segment 6 bases; nucleotides outside the gene matches: 6. Looked up from germline, CDR1 is MDHEN and CDR2 is SYDVKM. The CDR3 contains 14 residues. The CDR3 is CASSWTGRGQPQHF. The CDR3 DNA is TGTGCCAGCAGTTGGACAGGACGGGGTCAGCCCCAGCATTTT.

A note on this clone: Germline and junction disagree at one end, which may indicate a read error. The rearrangement uses TRBV19 and TRBJ1-3; a possible D gene is TRBD1 (6 bases). Germline V gene lookup returns CDR1 LNHDA and CDR2 SQIVND (reference sequence). The CDR3 contains 9 residues. The DNA of the CDR3 is TGTGCCAGTGGGGACACCTTATATTTT. Its translation is CASGDTLYF.

This chain links TRBV7-9 with TRBJ2-1; TRBD2 aligns across 9 bases. The germline CDR1 and CDR2 sequences are SEHNR and FQNEAQ (reference sequence). There are 16 residues in the CDR3. Trimming cost V 5 bases and J 2 bases; bases outside gene matches: 7. CDR3 loop: CASSPVAGDPYNEQFF. For the CDR3, the DNA is TGTGCCAGCAGCCCCGTAGCGGGAGATCCCTACAATGAGCAGTTCTTC.